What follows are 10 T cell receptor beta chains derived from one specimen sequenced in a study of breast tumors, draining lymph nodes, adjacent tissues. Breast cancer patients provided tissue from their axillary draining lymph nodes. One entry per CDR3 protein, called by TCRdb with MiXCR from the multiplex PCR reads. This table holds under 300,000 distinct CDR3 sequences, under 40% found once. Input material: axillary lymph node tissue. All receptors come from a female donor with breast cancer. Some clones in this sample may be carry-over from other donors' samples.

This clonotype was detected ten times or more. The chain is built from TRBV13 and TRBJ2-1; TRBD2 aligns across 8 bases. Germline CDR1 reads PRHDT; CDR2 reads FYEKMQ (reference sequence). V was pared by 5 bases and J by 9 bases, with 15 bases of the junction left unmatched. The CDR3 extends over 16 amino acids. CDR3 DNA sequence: TGTGCCAGCAGCCCACCCCCGGGACTAGTCATGTCTGAGCAGTTCTTC. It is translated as CASSPPPGLVMSEQFF. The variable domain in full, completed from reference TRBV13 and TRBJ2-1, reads AAGVIQSPRHLIKEKRETATLKCYPIPRHDTVYWYQQGPGQDPQFLISFYEKMQSDKGSIPDRFSAQQFSDYHSELNMSSLELGDSALYFCASSPPPGLVMSEQFFGPGTRLTVL.

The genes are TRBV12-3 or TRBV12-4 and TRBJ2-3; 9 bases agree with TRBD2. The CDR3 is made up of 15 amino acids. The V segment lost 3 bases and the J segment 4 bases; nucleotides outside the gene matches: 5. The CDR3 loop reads CASSFRRGGADTQYF. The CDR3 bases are TGTGCCAGCAGTTTCCGGCGGGGGGGCGCAGATACGCAGTATTTT.

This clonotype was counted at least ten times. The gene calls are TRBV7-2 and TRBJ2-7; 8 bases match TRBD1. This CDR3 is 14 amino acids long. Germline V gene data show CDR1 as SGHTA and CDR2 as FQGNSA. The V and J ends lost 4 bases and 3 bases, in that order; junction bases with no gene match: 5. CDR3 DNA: TGTGCCAGCAGCTCAAGGACAGGGCGCTACGAGCAGTACTTC. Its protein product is CASSSRTGRYEQYF.

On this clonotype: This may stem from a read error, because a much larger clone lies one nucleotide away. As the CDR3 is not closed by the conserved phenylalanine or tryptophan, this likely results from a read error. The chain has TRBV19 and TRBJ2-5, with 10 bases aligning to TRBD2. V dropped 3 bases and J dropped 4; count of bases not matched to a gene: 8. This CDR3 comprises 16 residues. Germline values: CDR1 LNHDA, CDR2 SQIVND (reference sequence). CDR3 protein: CASSIRASGGGETQYS. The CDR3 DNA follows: TGTGCCAGTAGTATTCGGGCTAGCGGGGGAGGAGAGACCCAGTACTCC.

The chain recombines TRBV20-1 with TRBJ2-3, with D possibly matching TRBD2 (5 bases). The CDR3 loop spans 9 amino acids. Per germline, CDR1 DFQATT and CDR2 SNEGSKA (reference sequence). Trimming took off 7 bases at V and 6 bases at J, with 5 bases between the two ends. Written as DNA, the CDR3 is TGCAGTGTAGCGGATACGCAGTATTTT. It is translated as CSVADTQYF.

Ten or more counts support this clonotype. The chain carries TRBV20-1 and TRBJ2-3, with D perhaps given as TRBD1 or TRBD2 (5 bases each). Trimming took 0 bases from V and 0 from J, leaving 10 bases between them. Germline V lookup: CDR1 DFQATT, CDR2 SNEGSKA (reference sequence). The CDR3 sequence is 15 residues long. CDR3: CSARDWGRSTDTQYF. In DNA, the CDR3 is TGCAGTGCTAGAGATTGGGGGAGAAGCACAGATACGCAGTATTTT.

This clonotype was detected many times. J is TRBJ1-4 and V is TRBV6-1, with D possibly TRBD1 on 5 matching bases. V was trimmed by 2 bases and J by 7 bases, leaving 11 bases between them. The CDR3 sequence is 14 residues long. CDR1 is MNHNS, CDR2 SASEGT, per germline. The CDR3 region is CASSESGRSEKLFF. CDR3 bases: TGTGCCAGCAGTGAATCGGGACGGAGTGAAAAACTGTTTTTT.

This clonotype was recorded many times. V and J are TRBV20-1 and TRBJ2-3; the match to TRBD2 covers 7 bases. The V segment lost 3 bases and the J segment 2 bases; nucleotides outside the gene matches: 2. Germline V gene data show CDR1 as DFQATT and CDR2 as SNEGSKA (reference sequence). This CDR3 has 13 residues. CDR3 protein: CSASGRPTDTQYF. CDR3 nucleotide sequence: TGCAGTGCTAGCGGGAGGCCCACAGATACGCAGTATTTT.

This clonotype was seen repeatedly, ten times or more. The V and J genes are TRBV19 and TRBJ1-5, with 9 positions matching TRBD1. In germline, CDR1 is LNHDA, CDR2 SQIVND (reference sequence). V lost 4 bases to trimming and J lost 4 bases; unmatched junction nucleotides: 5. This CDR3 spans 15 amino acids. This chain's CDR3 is CASSNGQGPNQPQHF. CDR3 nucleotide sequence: TGTGCCAGTAGTAATGGACAGGGGCCAAATCAGCCCCAGCATTTT.

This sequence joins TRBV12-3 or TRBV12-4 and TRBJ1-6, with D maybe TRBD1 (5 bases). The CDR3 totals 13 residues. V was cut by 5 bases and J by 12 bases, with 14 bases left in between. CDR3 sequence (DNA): TGTGCCAGCAGTCCCCGAGGGGCCCTACCCCTCCACTTT. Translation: CASSPRGALPLHF.